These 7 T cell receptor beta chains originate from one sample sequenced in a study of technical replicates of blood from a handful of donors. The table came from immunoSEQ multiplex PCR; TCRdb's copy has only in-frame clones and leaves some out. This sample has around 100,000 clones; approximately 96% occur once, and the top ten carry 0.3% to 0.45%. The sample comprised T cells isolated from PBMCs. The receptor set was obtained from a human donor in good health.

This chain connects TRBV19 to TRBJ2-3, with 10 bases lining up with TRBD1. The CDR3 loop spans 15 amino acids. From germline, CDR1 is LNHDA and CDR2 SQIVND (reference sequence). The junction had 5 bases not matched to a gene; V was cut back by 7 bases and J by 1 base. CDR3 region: CASNPGTGGTDTQYF. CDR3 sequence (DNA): TGTGCCAGTAACCCCGGGACAGGGGGCACAGATACGCAGTATTTT. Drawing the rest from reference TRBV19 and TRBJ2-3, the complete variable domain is DGGITQSPKYLFRKEGQNVTLSCEQNLNHDAMYWYRQDPGQGLRLIYYSQIVNDFQKGDIAEGYSVSREKKESFPLTVTSAQKNPTAFYLCASNPGTGGTDTQYFGPGTRLTVL.

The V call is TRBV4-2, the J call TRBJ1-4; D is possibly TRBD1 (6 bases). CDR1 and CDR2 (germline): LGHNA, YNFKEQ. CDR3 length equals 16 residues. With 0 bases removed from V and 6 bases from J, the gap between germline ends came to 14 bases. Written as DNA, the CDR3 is TGTGCCAGCAGCCAAGAGGGGGCAGAGATTTATGAAAAACTGTTTTTT. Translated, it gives CASSQEGAEIYEKLFF.

CDR3 sequence: CASSLGPQETQYF. The CDR3 DNA follows: TGTGCCAGCAGCTTAGGGCCCCAAGAGACCCAGTACTTC. The rearrangement links TRBV7-2 to TRBJ2-5, with D hard to call. CDR1 and CDR2 from the germline V gene are SGHTA and FQGNSA. This CDR3 contains 13 residues. V lost 1 base and J 1 base, leaving 4 bases between the germline ends.

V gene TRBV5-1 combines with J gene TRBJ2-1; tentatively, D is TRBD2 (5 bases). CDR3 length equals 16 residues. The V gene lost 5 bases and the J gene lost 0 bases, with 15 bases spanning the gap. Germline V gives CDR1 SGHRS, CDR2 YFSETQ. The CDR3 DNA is TGCGCCAGCAGAAAAACCGACGGAGGCTCCTACAATGAGCAGTTCTTC. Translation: CASRKTDGGSYNEQFF.

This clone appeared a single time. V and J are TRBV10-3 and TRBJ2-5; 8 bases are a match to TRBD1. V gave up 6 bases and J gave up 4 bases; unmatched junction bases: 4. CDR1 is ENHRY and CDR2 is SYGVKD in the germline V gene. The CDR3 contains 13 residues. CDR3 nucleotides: TGTGCCATCAGGGACAGGGTAGCAGAGACCCAGTACTTC. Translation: CAIRDRVAETQYF.

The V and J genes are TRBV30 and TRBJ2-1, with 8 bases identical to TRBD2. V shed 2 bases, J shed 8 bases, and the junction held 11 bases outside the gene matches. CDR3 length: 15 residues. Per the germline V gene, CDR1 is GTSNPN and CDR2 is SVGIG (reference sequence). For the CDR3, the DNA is TGTGCCTGGAGTTTAGGAACGGGAGGGGATGATGAGCAGTTCTTC. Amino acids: CAWSLGTGGDDEQFF.

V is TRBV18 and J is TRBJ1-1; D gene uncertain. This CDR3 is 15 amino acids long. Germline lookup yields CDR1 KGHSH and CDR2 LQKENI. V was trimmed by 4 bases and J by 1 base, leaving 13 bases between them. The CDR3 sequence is CASSLIPDWNTEAFF. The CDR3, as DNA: TGTGCCAGCTCACTCATTCCAGACTGGAACACTGAAGCTTTCTTT.